Sequencing of this TCR beta chain was carried out in a study of T-cell memory formation after mild COVID-19. Study-level results: Pre-infection memory harbored some responding clones, suggesting cross-reactive memory joined.

Points on this clonotype: Antigen specificity is unknown.

The germline gives CDR1 SGHTA, CDR2 FQGTGA. Trimming cost V 4 bases and J 13 bases; bases outside gene matches: 9. This CDR3 region has 13 residues. MiXCR was run by TCRdb on the 5' RACE reads, yielding one entry per CDR3 protein. The sample lists tens of thousands of distinct CDR3 sequences, about 12% occurring once. The V and J genes are TRBV7-3 and TRBJ2-3; 9 bases are a match to TRBD1. The sequence derives from a man younger than 35 who had mild COVID-19 (a few samples of this study predate the infection). Cell type and time point are not known. Sequences were obtained from PBMCs or a T cell subset sorted from them (not recorded which). CDR3 in amino acids: CASSSIQGAKEYF. The DNA of the CDR3 is TGTGCCAGCAGCTCAATACAGGGGGCGAAGGAGTATTTT. The full variable domain, in which reference TRBV7-3 and TRBJ2-3 provide the parts outside the CDR3, is GAGVSQTPSNKVTEKGKYVELRCDPISGHTALYWYRQSLGQGPEFLIYFQGTGAADDSGLPNDRFFAVRPEGSVSTLKIQRTERGDSAVYLCASSSIQGAKEYFGPGTRLTVL.